This paragraph covers one TCR beta chain sequence. The clone's antigen remains unknown. No per-base quality is available; no much larger clone lies one base away. This specimen comes from a study of blood T cell repertoires in COVID-19 (TCRdb year 2020). Background for the entire study: The collaborator samples originated in the United States, Italy and Spain and spanned the acute and convalescent phases of COVID-19. Sample metadata almost always included a de-identified subject ID, COVID-19 status, age in years and sex. HLA class I and class II types, where available, came from metadata supplied by the sample provider rather than from assay-based typing. Deeply sampled blood TCRbeta repertoires from subjects exposed to, actively infected with, or recovered from COVID-19 were included in the dataset. The repertoires were released in a freely available public database meant as a resource for research on the immune response to SARS-CoV-2. The prospective study material was composed of cDNA or gDNA derived from T cells, B-cell-depleted T cells, or PBMCs. The samples were drawn from two sources: the first 160 participants of the ongoing ImmuneRACE study, and 1,000 to 1,500 subjects contributed by 6 global collaborators.

V and J are trimmed by 5 bases and 3 bases, and the gene matches miss 14 bases of the junction. CDR1 MDHEN and CDR2 SYDVKM were looked up in the germline V gene. The CDR3 holds 17 amino acids from the cysteine to the phenylalanine. Kept here is only the CDR3 DNA, which spans 51 bases and is read in frame from base 1. TCRbeta CDR3 regions were amplified from genomic DNA by means of the immunoSEQ Assay, a bias-controlled multiplex PCR. The authors' analysis ran thus. The number of nucleated cells in each sample was estimated by amplification of reference gene primers within the assay. To quantify the absolute abundance of each unique TCRbeta CDR3 rearrangement, sequence reads were collapsed and filtered. For each sample, productive Simpson clonality was calculated as the square root of Simpson's diversity index over productive rearrangements. Sourced from immuneACCESS, this table was stored by TCRdb with only in-frame sequences that have V and J called. A share of the clones is absent; for the studies checked, an unresolved V gene accounts for under half, and the remainder has no known explanation. V and J calls and clone size are as listed in that table; D and trimming were resolved from the DNA. This sample has some 230,000 clones in its table, and around 82% of those were observed once. The top ten clones comprise about 2.3% of the sample.

Results and caveats for the whole study, not just this receptor: The amount of clinical and demographic metadata varied by source and participant and was provided uncurated.

The collaborating institutions used their own protocols to collect whole blood in K2EDTA tubes. Collaborator samples were shipped for TCRbeta analysis as frozen whole blood, isolated PBMCs, or DNA extracted from either sample type. The rearranged segments are TRBV28 and TRBJ2-3; TRBD1 lines up with 7 middle nucleotides. The clonotype originates from a woman aged 55 to 70 with acute or convalescent COVID-19. The specimen sequenced was peripheral blood. The CDR3 in this case is CASSPPDRGQRTDTQYF. At the DNA level, the sequence is TGTGCCAGCAGTCCCCCAGATAGGGGACAGCGAACAGATACGCAGTATTTT. The CDR3 plus the reference TRBV28 and TRBJ2-3 genes for the other parts give the full variable domain: DVKVTQSSRYLVKRTGEKVFLECVQDMDHENMFWYRQDPGLGLRLIYFSYDVKMKEKGDIPEGYSVSREKKERFSLILESASTNQTSMYLCASSPPDRGQRTDTQYFGPGTRLTVL.